The next 17 T cell receptor delta chains were all read from a single sample in a study of gamma-delta chains in newborns, infants, children. TCRdb fed the reads to CATT. The table records 5,000 to 7,000 delta-chain clones, about 2.5% of them present only once. The sample consisted of blood. These receptors were collected from a child who was a newborn, infant or young child, either healthy, febrile or measles-vaccinated (not recorded which).

This clone is labeled medium-sized. This chain links TRAV29/DV5 with TRDJ1, with 9 bases fitting TRDD3. V lost 2 bases and J lost 0; bases outside the gene matches: 8. This CDR3 contains 16 residues. CDR1 and CDR2 (germline): NSMFDY, ISSIKDK. The CDR3 coding sequence is TGTGCAGCAAGTTTAGTACTGGGGGACTACACCGATAAACTCATCTTT. This translates into CAASLVLGDYTDKLIF.

V and J are TRDV2 and TRDJ3, with 11 positions matching TRDD3. V lost 0 bases, J lost 0 bases, and 6 bases stayed unmatched. The CDR3 sequence is 20 residues long. CDR1 GEAIGNYY and CDR2 EKD come from the germline V gene. The CDR3 protein is CACDTVGDTGSSWDTRQMFF. The CDR3 bases are TGTGCCTGTGACACCGTGGGGGATACGGGGAGCTCCTGGGACACCCGACAGATGTTTTTC.

Sample share makes this clone medium-sized. Other nucleotide sequences from this sample produce the same CDR3. The chain combines TRDV2 with TRDJ3, with D perhaps matching TRDD3 (5 bases). The length of the CDR3 is 18 residues. CDR1 is GEAIGNYY and CDR2 is EKD in the germline V gene. Trimming took 0 bases from V and 2 from J, leaving 13 bases between them. The CDR3 is CACDTGGSQTWDTRQMFF. As DNA, the CDR3 is TGTGCCTGTGACACCGGGGGGTCGCAGACCTGGGACACCCGACAGATGTTTTTC.

This clone is termed medium-sized (0.01 to 0.1%). V and J are TRDV2 and TRDJ1, with 7 bases identical to TRDD3. V shed 0 bases, J shed 0 bases, and the junction held 0 bases outside the gene matches. Germline V gene data show CDR1 as GEAIGNYY and CDR2 as EKD. The CDR3 contains 14 residues. This CDR3 reads CACDTWGNTDKLIF. CDR3 nucleotides: TGTGCCTGTGACACCTGGGGGAACACCGATAAACTCATCTTT.

Points on this clone: TCRdb's listed protein matches a much larger clone and diverges from this DNA's translation at residue 4, likely through a read error; the protein shown comes from the DNA. This chain links TRDV2 with TRDJ1, with 13 bases aligning to TRDD3. Looked up from germline, CDR1 is GEAIGNYY and CDR2 is EKD. CDR3 length equals 16 residues. Germline trimming cut 4 bases from V and 0 bases from J; bases unmatched to any gene: 4. The CDR3 nucleotides read TGTGCCTGTGAGCTACTGGGGGATACGTACACCGATAAACTCATCTTT. Amino acids: CACELLGDTYTDKLIF.

Comment on this clone: A read error may explain this, as a much larger clone is one base away. Other nucleotide sequences from this sample produce the same CDR3. The chain links TRDV2 to TRDJ3; D is possibly TRDD3 (6 bases). The germline V gene has CDR1 GEAIGNYY and CDR2 EKD. This CDR3 has 19 amino acids. V lost 0 bases to trimming and J lost 0 bases, with 14 bases between them. This CDR3 is CACDTAAGASSWDTRQMFF. The CDR3 DNA sequence: TGTGCCTGTGACACCGCTGCTGGGGCTAGCTCCTGGGACACCCGACAGATGTTTTTC.

This clone has more than one count but fewer than ten. This clone may be a read error of a much larger clone one base away. The chain has TRDV2 and TRDJ3; 10 bases align to TRDD3. This CDR3 region has 19 residues. Per the germline V gene, CDR1 is GEAIGNYY and CDR2 is EKD. V shed 3 bases, J shed 0 bases, and the junction held 7 bases outside the gene matches. The CDR3 nucleotides read TGTGCCTGTGACCATACTGGGGGATCTGGCTCCTGGGACACCCGACAGATGTTTTTC. This gives the protein CACDHTGGSGSWDTRQMFF.

This clone is medium-sized (0.01 to 0.1%) within its sample. This chain uses TRDV2 with TRDJ2; the match to TRDD3 covers 9 bases. V shed 2 bases and J 0 bases; nucleotides not matched to a gene: 9. Germline CDR1 reads GEAIGNYY; CDR2 reads EKD. CDR3 length equals 18 residues. Here the CDR3 DNA reads TGTGCCTGTGACAAAGTACTGGGGGAAAAAGCTTTGACAGCACAACTCTTCTTT. Amino acids: CACDKVLGEKALTAQLFF.

This clone was seen more than once but under ten times. This may be a read error, as it is one base from a much larger clone. The same CDR3 is also encoded by other DNA sequences in this sample. The chain uses TRDV2 and TRDJ3; 11 bases map to TRDD3. In germline, CDR1 is GEAIGNYY, CDR2 EKD. CDR3 length: 18 residues. Here the CDR3 reads CACDTGGYGSWDTRQMFF. Written as DNA, the CDR3 is TGTGCCTGTGACACTGGGGGATACGGATCCTGGGACACCCGACAAATGTTTTTC.

By frequency in the sample, this clone is large. Other DNA sequences in the sample encode the same CDR3. The V and J genes are TRDV2 and TRDJ1; 11 bases are shared with TRDD3. The germline V gene encodes CDR1 GEAIGNYY and CDR2 EKD. This CDR3 comprises 14 residues. The V segment lost 2 bases and the J segment 4 bases; nucleotides outside the gene matches: 2. The CDR3, as DNA: TGTGCCTGTGACAAATGGGGGATACGCGATAAACTCATCTTT. This sequence encodes CACDKWGIRDKLIF.

The chain's CDR3 is CALGEDDNSWGKIKLIF. The DNA of the CDR3 is TGTGCTCTTGGGGAAGACGATAACAGCTGGGGGAAAATCAAACTCATCTTT. This chain joins TRDV1 and TRDJ1; 8 positions match TRDD3. Trimming removed 2 bases from V and 8 bases from J; junction bases left unmatched: 16. This CDR3 comprises 17 residues. Per the germline V gene, CDR1 is TSWWSYY and CDR2 is QGS.

This clone came up a few times. TCRdb's listed protein matches a much larger clone and diverges from this DNA's translation at residue 11, likely through a read error; the protein shown comes from the DNA. The chain recombines TRDV2 with TRDJ2, with 9 bases fitting TRDD3. Germline assignment: CDR1 GEAIGNYY and CDR2 EKD. CDR3 length: 16 residues. Trimming cost V 0 bases and J 4 bases; bases outside gene matches: 5. The CDR3: CACDTLGDRGTAQLFF. CDR3 in DNA: TGTGCCTGTGACACCTTGGGGGATAGAGGGACAGCACAACTCTTCTTT.

Only a few counts were recorded for this clone. A much bigger clone sits one base away, suggesting this may be a read error. At the DNA level, this CDR3 is encoded by other sequences in the same sample as well. This sequence joins TRDV2 and TRDJ3, with 13 bases fitting TRDD3. This CDR3 comprises 18 residues. CDR1 and CDR2 (germline): GEAIGNYY, EKD. CDR3 amino acids: CACDTGGYATWDTRQMFF. CDR3 in DNA: TGCGCCTGTGACACTGGGGGATACGCAACCTGGGACACCCGACAGATGTTTTTC.

About this clone: The TCRdb record carries a much larger clone's protein, which differs from this DNA's translation at residue 6; a read error is the likely cause, and the protein listed here is the DNA translation. V usage is TRDV2 and J usage is TRDJ3; 8 bases are shared with TRDD3. The CDR3 is made up of 18 amino acids. The trim removed 3 bases at V and 0 bases at J, leaving 6 bases unmatched. Germline CDR1 is GEAIGNYY and CDR2 is EKD. For the CDR3, the DNA is TGTGCCTGTGACGAGTGCTGGGGGAGCTCCTGGGACACCCGACAGATGTTTTTC. Encoded protein: CACDECWGSSWDTRQMFF.

By sample share, this clone is medium-sized. This chain joins TRDV2 and TRDJ3; 8 bases fit TRDD3. This CDR3 spans 17 amino acids. Germline V CDR1 and CDR2: GEAIGNYY, EKD. The J segment lost 2 bases and the V segment lost 0 bases, leaving 2 bases of the junction unmatched. CDR3 sequence: CACDTAGGPWDTRQMFF. In nucleotides, the CDR3 is TGTGCCTGTGACACCGCTGGGGGACCCTGGGACACCCGACAGATGTTTTTC.

This clone was observed a few times. The database protein in TCRdb disagrees with the DNA translation at residue 11; the sequence shown here was translated from the DNA. The chain couples TRDV2 to TRDJ3; 9 positions match TRDD3. V gave up 1 base and J gave up 5 bases; unmatched junction bases: 8. The germline CDR1 and CDR2 sequences are GEAIGNYY and EKD. The CDR3 is 18 residues long. CDR3 sequence reads: CACDTMGDRSRDTRQMFF. CDR3 coding DNA: TGTGCCTGTGACACGATGGGGGATAGATCCCGGGACACCCGACAGATGTTTTTC.

There are a few counts of this clone. The V and J genes are TRDV2 and TRDJ3; 13 bases match TRDD3. This CDR3 contains 18 residues. Germline V gene sequence: CDR1 GEAIGNYY, CDR2 EKD. V was clipped by 4 bases and J by 4 bases; unmatched bases: 6. The CDR3 region is CACDVLGDTEWDTRQMFF. The CDR3 DNA follows: TGTGCCTGTGATGTACTGGGGGATACGGAATGGGACACCCGACAGATGTTTTTC.